This T cell receptor beta chain was obtained from a study of blood T cells in healthy people across ages. Whole-study results and caveats: Estimates drawn from one million T cells were deemed to understate diversity.

The authors extracted at least 5 micrograms of total RNA per sample. This clonotype appeared a few times. The target antigen is unknown. The use of a sample-barcoded 5' primer and a J-beta primer mix characterized a second PCR of roughly 6 to 11 cycles. TCRdb independently ran MiXCR on the 5' RACE reads; one entry per CDR3 protein. Of over 1.5 million distinct CDR3 sequences listed, roughly 52% were seen once; the top ten hold around 2.1%. The V gene's germline CDR1 is MNHNY and CDR2 SVGAGI (reference sequence). The CDR3 spans 13 residues. The TCR comes from a woman in her thirties or forties in good health. The sample was blood. The chain links TRBV6-6 to TRBJ2-5, with D maybe TRBD1 (6 bases). The J call may be faulty, since TRBJ2-7 better matches the DNA end. CDR3 nucleotide sequence: TGTGCCAGCGCTAGGACAGATTCCTACGAGCAGTACTTC. This codes for CASARTDSYEQYF.